These 28 T cell receptor beta chains came from one sample sequenced in a study of blood T cell repertoires in COVID-19. The table came from immunoSEQ multiplex PCR; TCRdb's copy has only in-frame clones and leaves some out. The table has about 55,000 clones, roughly 90% seen once. The sample taken for sequencing was peripheral blood. These receptor sequences come from a man aged 40-55 years with COVID-19, enrolled during active disease.

This chain uses TRBV24-1 with TRBJ1-5; 7 bases are a match to TRBD1. The V and J ends lost 9 bases and 9 bases, in that order; junction bases with no gene match: 13. Germline values: CDR1 KGHDR, CDR2 SFDVKD. The CDR3 has 14 residues. CDR3 sequence reads: CATSAGTASAPQHF. CDR3 nucleotide sequence: TGTGCCACCTCAGCCGGGACAGCCTCTGCGCCCCAGCATTTT.

CDR3 sequence reads: CATSALGLAGTNTGELFF. As DNA, the CDR3 is TGTGCCACCAGTGCCCTGGGACTAGCGGGAACGAACACCGGGGAGCTGTTTTTT. The chain combines TRBV24-1 with TRBJ2-2; 13 positions agree with TRBD2. This CDR3 is built from 18 residues. Losses at the gene ends were 5 bases for V and 0 bases for J; bases not matched to a gene: 5. Germline V gene sequence: CDR1 KGHDR, CDR2 SFDVKD.

V and J are TRBV7-9 and TRBJ1-1, with D possibly TRBD1 on 5 matching bases. Trimming left V 3 bases short and J 4 bases short, with 12 bases between. Germline lookup yields CDR1 SEHNR and CDR2 FQNEAQ (reference sequence). This CDR3 is built from 14 residues. CDR3 sequence: CASSLIGGATEAFF. The CDR3 DNA reads TGTGCCAGCAGCTTGATCGGAGGGGCCACTGAAGCTTTCTTT.

The chain employs TRBV28 and TRBJ1-6; D remains ambiguous. The CDR3 sequence is 12 residues long. Germline assignment: CDR1 MDHEN and CDR2 SYDVKM. The ends were cut back, 7 bases at V and 8 bases at J, with 9 bases in the middle. The CDR3 bases are TGTGCCAGCACGGGTTCCTATTCACCCCTCCACTTT. This encodes CASTGSYSPLHF.

The genes are TRBV7-2 and TRBJ2-5; no definite D call. The CDR3 is 14 residues long. Germline CDR1 is SGHTA and CDR2 is FQGNSA. The V end lost 1 base, the J end lost 5 bases, and 11 bases lay between the germline ends. The CDR3, as DNA: TGTGCCAGCAGCTTAGGTTGGTTTGAGGAGACCCAGTACTTC. Amino acid sequence: CASSLGWFEETQYF.

The count of this clone is one. The CDR3 region has the DNA TGTGCCAGCAGCCGCCGGGACAGCGGAAACACCATATATTTT. Its protein is CASSRRDSGNTIYF. The chain is built from TRBV13 and TRBJ1-3, with 7 positions matching TRBD1. The CDR3 runs 14 residues. J was trimmed by 4 bases and V by 5 bases; bases with no gene match: 5. Germline V CDR1 and CDR2: PRHDT, FYEKMQ (reference sequence). Full variable domain (outside the CDR3, taken from reference TRBV13 and TRBJ1-3): AAGVIQSPRHLIKEKRETATLKCYPIPRHDTVYWYQQGPGQDPQFLISFYEKMQSDKGSIPDRFSAQQFSDYHSELNMSSLELGDSALYFCASSRRDSGNTIYFGEGSWLTVV.

The rearrangement joins TRBV6-5 to TRBJ1-4, with a tentative D call TRBD1 (6 bases). Germline V gene data show CDR1 as MNHEY and CDR2 as SVGAGI. The CDR3 is made up of 15 amino acids. V lost 0 bases and J 7 bases, leaving 12 bases between the germline ends. This chain's CDR3 is CASSYSQGKSEKLFF. CDR3 in DNA: TGTGCCAGCAGTTACTCCCAGGGGAAGAGTGAAAAACTGTTTTTT.

The chain has TRBV7-9 and TRBJ1-4; D ambiguous. There are 15 residues in the CDR3. Per germline, CDR1 SEHNR and CDR2 FQNEAQ (reference sequence). The germline V and J ends were trimmed by 4 bases and 0 bases, with 9 bases remaining between them. CDR3 loop: CASSYYSATNEKLFF. DNA of the CDR3: TGTGCCAGCAGCTACTACTCTGCAACTAATGAAAAACTGTTTTTT.

The chain combines TRBV24-1 with TRBJ2-7; TRBD1 agrees at 9 bases. Per the germline V gene, CDR1 is KGHDR and CDR2 is SFDVKD. The CDR3 totals 15 residues. V shed 3 bases and J 2 bases; nucleotides not matched to a gene: 4. The CDR3 DNA reads as TGTGCCACCAGTGATCCCGGGACAGGGACCTACGAGCAGTACTTC. This gives the protein CATSDPGTGTYEQYF.

Only a few counts were recorded for this clone. The rearrangement uses TRBV28 and TRBJ2-5; D perhaps matches TRBD1 (5 bases). The CDR3 contains 12 residues. Germline CDR1 reads MDHEN; CDR2 reads SYDVKM. The V end lost 6 bases, the J end lost 5 bases, and 10 bases lay between the germline ends. The CDR3 nucleotides read TGTGCCAGCAGGGGGCGCCGGGAGACCCAGTACTTC. Protein product: CASRGRRETQYF.

The chain has TRBV30 and TRBJ1-3; 10 bases match TRBD1. This CDR3 has 17 amino acids. Germline V lookup: CDR1 GTSNPN, CDR2 SVGIG (reference sequence). V lost 7 bases and J lost 3; bases outside the gene matches: 15. CDR3 in DNA: TGTGCCTCCAGCCATGCACCCGGACAGGGGGGTGGAAACACCATATATTTT. It specifies CASSHAPGQGGGNTIYF.

The rearrangement uses TRBV6-4 and TRBJ1-5; D remains ambiguous. The CDR3 sequence is 13 residues long. Germline CDR1 MRHNA, CDR2 SNTAGT. V was cut by 1 base and J by 5 bases, with 6 bases left in between. The CDR3 loop reads CASSDWGDQPQHF. CDR3 sequence (DNA): TGTGCCAGCAGTGACTGGGGAGATCAGCCCCAGCATTTT.

This clone was recorded once. This chain joins TRBV5-1 and TRBJ1-3; 7 bases map to TRBD1. The CDR3 runs to 15 residues. The V and J ends lost 3 bases and 0 bases, in that order; junction bases with no gene match: 3. The germline V gene has CDR1 SGHRS and CDR2 YFSETQ. CDR3 protein: CASSSGTASGNTIYF. The CDR3, as DNA: TGCGCCAGCAGCTCCGGGACAGCCTCTGGAAACACCATATATTTT.

This chain joins TRBV5-1 and TRBJ1-2; possible D gene TRBD1, 6 bases. There are 15 residues in the CDR3. Trimming took off 4 bases at V and 2 bases at J, with 15 bases between the two ends. The V gene's germline CDR1 is SGHRS and CDR2 YFSETQ. The CDR3 region has the DNA TGCGCCAGCAGCATAGGACAGCCGCCCAACTATGGCTACACCTTC. Its protein is CASSIGQPPNYGYTF.

The rearrangement joins TRBV19 to TRBJ2-5; 7 bases agree with TRBD1. The CDR3 spans 15 residues. From germline, CDR1 is LNHDA and CDR2 SQIVND (reference sequence). Trimming at V came to 5 bases and at J to 5 bases, leaving 11 bases not matched to a gene. The CDR3 protein is CASSPGQAFGETQYF. DNA of the CDR3: TGTGCCAGTAGTCCCGGACAGGCCTTTGGGGAGACCCAGTACTTC.

The sample holds a few counts of this clone. V gene TRBV18 combines with J gene TRBJ2-5, with no clear D. CDR1 and CDR2 from the germline V gene are KGHSH and LQKENI. The germline V and J ends were trimmed by 1 base and 4 bases, with 13 bases remaining between them. This CDR3 region has 15 residues. The CDR3 DNA reads as TGTGCCAGCTCACCACTTTCTCCAGCTAGAGAGACCCAGTACTTC. Translation gives CASSPLSPARETQYF.

The V gene is TRBV25-1, the J gene TRBJ1-4; D is unresolved. V was cut by 4 bases and J by 7 bases, with 4 bases left in between. The CDR3 spans 11 residues. From germline, CDR1 is MGHDK and CDR2 SYGVNS. CDR3 region: CASSALEKLFF. The CDR3 DNA sequence: TGTGCCAGCAGTGCCCTTGAAAAACTGTTTTTT. The whole variable domain, remainder taken from reference TRBV25-1 and TRBJ1-4, is EADIYQTPRYLVIGTGKKITLECSQTMGHDKMYWYQQDPGMELHLIHYSYGVNSTEKGDLSSESTVSRIRTEHFPLTLESARPSHTSQYLCASSALEKLFFGSGTQLSVL.

DNA for the CDR3: TGTGCCAGTAGTATTGACTGGGGACAGGATGCCTACGAGCAGTACTTC. It specifies CASSIDWGQDAYEQYF. The V call is TRBV19, the J call TRBJ2-7; 8 bases match TRBD1. V shed 3 bases, J shed 2 bases, and the junction held 9 bases outside the gene matches. The germline V gene has CDR1 LNHDA and CDR2 SQIVND (reference sequence). The length of the CDR3 is 16 residues.

This clone turned up a few times. The chain employs TRBV2 and TRBJ1-1; D possibly corresponds to TRBD1 (5 bases). Per the germline V gene, CDR1 is SNHLY and CDR2 is FYNNEI. The germline V and J ends were trimmed by 0 bases and 4 bases, with 15 bases remaining between them. The CDR3 consists of 16 residues. The CDR3 bases are TGTGCCAGCAGTGAAGCGCACGGGGGATGGGGCACTGAAGCTTTCTTT. Translation: CASSEAHGGWGTEAFF.

The CDR3 sequence is CAWSAGYNQPQHF. The CDR3 DNA follows: TGTGCCTGGAGTGCAGGTTACAATCAGCCCCAGCATTTT. The genes are TRBV30 and TRBJ1-5; D ambiguous. Deletions cut 1 base from V and 3 bases from J, with 7 bases between. Looked up from germline, CDR1 is GTSNPN and CDR2 is SVGIG (reference sequence). This CDR3 contains 13 residues.

CDR3: CASKSGKGETQYF. The CDR3 DNA follows: TGTGCCAGTAAATCAGGGAAGGGAGAGACCCAGTACTTC. The gene calls are TRBV19 and TRBJ2-5; D might be TRBD1 (5 bases). This CDR3 has 13 residues. With 7 bases removed from V and 4 bases from J, the gap between germline ends came to 13 bases. The germline CDR1 and CDR2 sequences are LNHDA and SQIVND (reference sequence).

Details on this clone: This specimen includes other DNA sequences encoding the same CDR3. This sequence joins TRBV30 and TRBJ1-5, with D perhaps TRBD1 (6 bases). From germline, CDR1 is GTSNPN and CDR2 SVGIG (reference sequence). The CDR3 covers 14 residues. V lost 2 bases to trimming and J lost 4 bases, with 12 bases between them. CDR3 in DNA: TGTGCCTGGAGTTTACAGGGAGGGAATCAGCCCCAGCATTTT. Translating gives CAWSLQGGNQPQHF. The variable domain in full, with the rest retrieved from reference TRBV30 and TRBJ1-5, is SQTIHQWPATLVQPVGSPLSLECTVEGTSNPNLYWYRQAAGRGLQLLFYSVGIGQISSEVPQNLSASRPQDRQFILSSKKLLLSDSGFYLCAWSLQGGNQPQHFGDGTRLSIL.

The V gene is TRBV28, the J gene TRBJ1-2; D is possibly TRBD1 (6 bases). CDR1 is MDHEN and CDR2 is SYDVKM in the germline V gene. The CDR3 covers 13 residues. V lost 7 bases, J lost 4 bases, and 13 bases lay in between. CDR3 DNA sequence: TGTGCCAGCAACCTGGGGGGGGCCTATGGCTACACCTTC. Its translation: CASNLGGAYGYTF.

The chain joins TRBV27 to TRBJ2-1; 7 bases map to TRBD1. Germline CDR1 reads MNHEY; CDR2 reads SMNVEV (reference sequence). The V and J ends lost 6 bases and 0 bases, in that order; junction bases with no gene match: 2. This CDR3 contains 14 residues. The CDR3: CASSSGGSYNEQFF. The CDR3 nucleotides read TGTGCCAGCAGCTCAGGGGGCTCCTACAATGAGCAGTTCTTC.

Sample share makes this clone medium-sized. This rearrangement joins TRBV5-8 to TRBJ2-5; a weak D match, TRBD2 (5 bases). There are 14 residues in the CDR3. V lost 3 bases to trimming and J lost 5 bases, with 14 bases between them. Per germline, CDR1 SGHTS and CDR2 YDEGEE. The CDR3 reads CASSSGYGEETQYF. CDR3 nucleotides: TGTGCCAGCAGCTCGGGGTACGGGGAGGAGACCCAGTACTTC.

V gene TRBV18 combines with J gene TRBJ2-2, with D maybe TRBD1 (7 bases). This CDR3 is 18 amino acids long. Germline CDR1 and CDR2: KGHSH and LQKENI. Between the trimmed V and J ends, which lost 7 bases and 4 bases, there was a span of 25 bases. The CDR3, as DNA: TGTGCCAGCTTCTCAGGGAGAGGACAGGAGGGGAGCACCGGGGAGCTGTTTTTT. The encoded protein is CASFSGRGQEGSTGELFF. Drawing the rest from reference TRBV18 and TRBJ2-2, the complete variable domain is NAGVMQNPRHLVRRRGQEARLRCSPMKGHSHVYWYRQLPEEGLKFMVYLQKENIIDESGMPKERFSAEFPKEGPSILRIQQVVRGDSAAYFCASFSGRGQEGSTGELFFGEGSRLTVL.

This clone was detected only once. The chain combines TRBV2 with TRBJ1-2, with 7 positions matching TRBD1. Germline lookup yields CDR1 SNHLY and CDR2 FYNNEI. The CDR3 sequence is 14 residues long. Losses at the gene ends were 5 bases for V and 6 bases for J; bases not matched to a gene: 9. CDR3 amino acids: CASSKDDREDGYTF. CDR3 bases: TGTGCCAGCAGTAAAGACGACAGGGAGGATGGCTACACCTTC. Combining the CDR3 with reference TRBV2 and TRBJ1-2 gives the whole variable domain EPEVTQTPSHQVTQMGQEVILRCVPISNHLYFYWYRQILGQKVEFLVSFYNNEISEKSEIFDDQFSVERPDGSNFTLKIRSTKLEDSAMYFCASSKDDREDGYTFGSGTRLTVV.

The chain has TRBV19 and TRBJ2-7; 7 nucleotides line up with TRBD1. V was pared by 10 bases and J by 1 base, with 4 bases of the junction left unmatched. Germline values: CDR1 LNHDA, CDR2 SQIVND (reference sequence). The CDR3 runs 12 residues. In DNA, the CDR3 is TGTGCCACAAGACAGGGATCCTACGAGCAGTACTTC. Encoded protein: CATRQGSYEQYF.